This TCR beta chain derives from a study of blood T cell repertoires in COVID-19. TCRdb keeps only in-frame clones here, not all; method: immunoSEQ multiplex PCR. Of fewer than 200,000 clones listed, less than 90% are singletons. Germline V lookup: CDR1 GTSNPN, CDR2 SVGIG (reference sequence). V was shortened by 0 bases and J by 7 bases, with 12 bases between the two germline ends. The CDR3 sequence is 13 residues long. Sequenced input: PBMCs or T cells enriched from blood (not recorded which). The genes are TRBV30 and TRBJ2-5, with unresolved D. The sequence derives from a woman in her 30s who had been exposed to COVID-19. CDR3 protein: CAWSVASATTQYF. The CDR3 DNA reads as TGTGCCTGGAGTGTGGCCAGCGCGACGACCCAGTACTTC.